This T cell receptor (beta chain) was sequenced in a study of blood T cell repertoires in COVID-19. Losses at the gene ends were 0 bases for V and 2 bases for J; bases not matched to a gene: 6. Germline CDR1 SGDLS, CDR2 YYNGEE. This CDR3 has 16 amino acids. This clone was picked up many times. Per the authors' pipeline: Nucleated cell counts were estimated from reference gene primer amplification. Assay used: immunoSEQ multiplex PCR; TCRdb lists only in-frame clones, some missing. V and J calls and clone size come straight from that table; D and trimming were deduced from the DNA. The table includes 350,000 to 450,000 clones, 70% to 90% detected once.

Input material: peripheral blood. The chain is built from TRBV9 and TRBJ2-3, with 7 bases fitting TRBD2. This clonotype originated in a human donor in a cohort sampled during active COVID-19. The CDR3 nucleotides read TGTGCCAGCAGCGTAGGTGGCGGGGGATACACAGATACGCAGTATTTT. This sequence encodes CASSVGGGGYTDTQYF.